Following are 9 T cell receptor beta chains from one sample sequenced in a study of Tregs in tolerant kidney transplant recipients. TCRdb keeps only in-frame clones here, not all; method: immunoSEQ multiplex PCR. The sample contains tens of thousands of clones, just over 90% of which appear only once. The specimen was CD8+ T cells from blood. Source of these receptors: a human donor in good health.

The rearrangement joins TRBV7-9 to TRBJ2-3; possible D gene TRBD1, 5 bases. CDR3 length: 17 amino acids. V lost 5 bases, J lost 1 base, and 19 bases lay in between. The germline V gene has CDR1 SEHNR and CDR2 FQNEAQ (reference sequence). CDR3 nucleotides: TGTGCCAGCAGCGACGACAGCACCCTTTTCGGCACAGATACGCAGTATTTT. This sequence encodes CASSDDSTLFGTDTQYF.

The table lists this clone with a count of one. This chain connects TRBV27 to TRBJ1-5; 11 bases align to TRBD1. The CDR3 extends over 15 amino acids. Germline CDR1 and CDR2: MNHEY and SMNVEV (reference sequence). V lost 9 bases, J lost 0 bases, and 4 bases stayed unmatched. As DNA, the CDR3 is TGTGCCAGTGGGGACAGGGGGTATAGCAATCAGCCCCAGCATTTT. It yields the protein CASGDRGYSNQPQHF.

V and J are TRBV25-1 and TRBJ1-4; a weak D match, TRBD1 (6 bases). Germline lookup yields CDR1 MGHDK and CDR2 SYGVNS. Trimming took 3 bases from V and 4 from J, leaving 9 bases between them. This CDR3 has 14 residues. The CDR3 is CASSDRGRNEKLFF. Here the CDR3 DNA reads TGTGCCAGCAGTGACAGGGGCCGTAATGAAAAACTGTTTTTT.

V gene TRBV4-2 combines with J gene TRBJ2-2, with D possibly matching TRBD1 (6 bases). The CDR3 spans 15 residues. Germline-derived CDR1 and CDR2 are LGHNA and YNFKEQ. V was pared by 2 bases and J by 5 bases, with 12 bases between. CDR3 DNA sequence: TGTGCCAGCAGCCAACATATGACAGGAACCGGGGAGCTGTTTTTT. Translation gives CASSQHMTGTGELFF.

The chain joins TRBV5-5 to TRBJ1-1; unclear D gene. V lost 0 bases to trimming and J lost 4 bases, with 4 bases between them. The length of the CDR3 is 12 residues. Germline CDR1 SGHKS, CDR2 YYEKEE (reference sequence). The DNA of the CDR3 is TGTGCCAGCAGCTTGGACATCACTGAAGCTTTCTTT. This sequence encodes CASSLDITEAFF.

The rearrangement links TRBV27 to TRBJ2-1; D tentatively reads TRBD1 or TRBD2 (5 bases each). Between the trimmed V and J ends, which lost 3 bases and 9 bases, there was a span of 12 bases. Germline V gives CDR1 MNHEY, CDR2 SMNVEV (reference sequence). The length of the CDR3 is 13 residues. This CDR3 reads CASSFGTAGEQFF. The CDR3, as DNA: TGTGCCAGCAGTTTCGGGACGGCCGGTGAGCAGTTCTTC.

The chain has TRBV13 and TRBJ2-3; D may be TRBD2 (5 bases). The CDR3 runs to 16 residues. Per germline, CDR1 PRHDT and CDR2 FYEKMQ (reference sequence). V lost 2 bases, J lost 2 bases, and 14 bases lay in between. Written as DNA, the CDR3 is TGTGCCAGCAGCTTAAGTCTAGCAGCTCCCACAGATACGCAGTATTTT. Encoded protein: CASSLSLAAPTDTQYF. The entire variable domain, with the rest obtained from reference TRBV13 and TRBJ2-3, is as follows: AAGVIQSPRHLIKEKRETATLKCYPIPRHDTVYWYQQGPGQDPQFLISFYEKMQSDKGSIPDRFSAQQFSDYHSELNMSSLELGDSALYFCASSLSLAAPTDTQYFGPGTRLTVL.

The rearrangement uses TRBV6-6 and TRBJ2-7; D unclear. Germline CDR1 is MNHNY and CDR2 is SVGAGI (reference sequence). The CDR3 is made up of 11 amino acids. The V end was cut by 6 bases, the J end by 6 bases, with 9 bases between. CDR3 in amino acids: CASRRGPEQYF. The CDR3 nucleotides read TGTGCCAGCAGACGAGGACCCGAGCAGTACTTC.

This clone was counted once. The chain has TRBV7-8 and TRBJ2-5, with 7 positions matching TRBD1. Germline V lookup: CDR1 SGHVS, CDR2 FQNEAQ. This CDR3 contains 15 residues. The J segment lost 4 bases and the V segment lost 6 bases, leaving 11 bases of the junction unmatched. CDR3 amino acids: CASRFEGAPRETQYF. The CDR3 region has the DNA TGTGCCAGCAGGTTCGAGGGGGCGCCGAGAGAGACCCAGTACTTC. The variable domain in full, with the rest retrieved from reference TRBV7-8 and TRBJ2-5, is GAGVSQSPRYKVAKRGQDVALRCDPISGHVSLFWYQQALGQGPEFLTYFQNEAQLDKSGLPSDRFFAERPEGSVSTLKIQRTQQEDSAVYLCASRFEGAPRETQYFGPGTRLLVL.